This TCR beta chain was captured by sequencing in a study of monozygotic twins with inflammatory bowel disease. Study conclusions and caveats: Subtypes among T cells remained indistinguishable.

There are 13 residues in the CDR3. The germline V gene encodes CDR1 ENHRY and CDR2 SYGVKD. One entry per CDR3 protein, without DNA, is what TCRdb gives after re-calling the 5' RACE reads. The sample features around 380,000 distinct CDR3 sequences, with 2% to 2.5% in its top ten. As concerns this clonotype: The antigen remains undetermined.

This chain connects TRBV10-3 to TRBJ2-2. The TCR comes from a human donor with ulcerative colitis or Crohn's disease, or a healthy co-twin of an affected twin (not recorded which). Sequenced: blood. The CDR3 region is CAISESLVGELFF.